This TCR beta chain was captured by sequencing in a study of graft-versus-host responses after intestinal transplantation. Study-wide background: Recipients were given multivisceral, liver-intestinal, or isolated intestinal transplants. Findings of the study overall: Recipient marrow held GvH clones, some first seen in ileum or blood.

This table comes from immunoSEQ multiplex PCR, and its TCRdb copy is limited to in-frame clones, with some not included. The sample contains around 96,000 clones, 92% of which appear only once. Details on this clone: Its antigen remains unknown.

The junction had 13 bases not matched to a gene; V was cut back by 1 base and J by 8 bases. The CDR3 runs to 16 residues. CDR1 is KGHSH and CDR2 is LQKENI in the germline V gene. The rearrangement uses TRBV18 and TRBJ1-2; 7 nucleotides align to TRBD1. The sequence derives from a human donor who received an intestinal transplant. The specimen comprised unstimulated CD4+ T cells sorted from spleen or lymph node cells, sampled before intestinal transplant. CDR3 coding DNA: TGTGCCAGCTCACCACTAGATCGGACAGGCAATCTGGGCTACACCTTC. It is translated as CASSPLDRTGNLGYTF.